The 3 T cell receptor beta chains below all came from one sample that was sequenced in a study of blood T cell repertoires in COVID-19. Produced via immunoSEQ multiplex PCR; TCRdb's table is partial and in-frame only. The profile shows roughly 170,000 clones, nearly 80% of them singletons. Sequenced material: peripheral blood. The source of these receptors is a woman aged 70-85 years with acute or convalescent COVID-19.

V gene TRBV24-1 combines with J gene TRBJ2-7; 8 bases are shared with TRBD1. Trimming at V came to 7 bases and at J to 4 bases, leaving 11 bases not matched to a gene. There are 15 residues in the CDR3. Germline-derived CDR1 and CDR2 are KGHDR and SFDVKD. In nucleotides, the CDR3 is TGTGCCACCAGAGGGGGAGAGGGACAGGATTACGAGCAGTACTTC. As protein: CATRGGEGQDYEQYF.

The chain combines TRBV29-1 with TRBJ1-1; TRBD1 matches at 10 bases. V was clipped by 3 bases and J by 10 bases; unmatched bases: 8. The germline V gene encodes CDR1 SQVTM and CDR2 ANQGSEA. The CDR3 runs to 13 residues. The CDR3 here is CSVDWGQGRAAFF. The CDR3 bases are TGCAGCGTTGACTGGGGACAGGGGCGTGCAGCTTTCTTT.

This chain connects TRBV5-4 to TRBJ2-3, with 8 bases fitting TRBD2. V was clipped by 4 bases and J by 3 bases; unmatched bases: 4. Germline V gene sequence: CDR1 SGHNT, CDR2 YYREEE (reference sequence). This CDR3 has 14 residues. The CDR3 loop is CASSPGLATDTQYF. In nucleotides, the CDR3 is TGTGCCAGCAGCCCTGGACTAGCTACAGATACGCAGTATTTT.